Following are 6 T cell receptor beta chains from one sample sequenced in a study of shared clonotypes between healthy human individuals. Terminally differentiated effector memory CD45RA+ cells were excluded from the naive CD8 cells, which were CD45RO-negative and positively selected for CCR7. Repertoires were generated with immunoSEQ multiplex PCR, while TCRdb's copy carries only in-frame clones and drops some. This table has 2 million to 2.5 million clones, roughly 95% appearing once. The specimen sequenced was naive CD8+ T cells sorted from blood. These receptor sequences come from a man aged 18 to 35 in good health.

DNA for the CDR3: TGTGCCAGCAGCGTAGACATCGGGACTAGTCTCTACAATGAGCAGTTCTTC. Its protein is CASSVDIGTSLYNEQFF. This chain links TRBV9 with TRBJ2-1; 8 nucleotides agree with TRBD2. This CDR3 has 17 amino acids. Germline V CDR1 and CDR2: SGDLS, YYNGEE. V lost 0 bases, J lost 3 bases, and 8 bases stayed unmatched.

V and J are TRBV5-1 and TRBJ2-4; D unresolved. Germline values: CDR1 SGHRS, CDR2 YFSETQ. V was clipped by 4 bases and J by 0 bases, with 11 bases between them. This CDR3 has 15 amino acids. CDR3 in DNA: TGCGCCAGCAGCGGTGGTACGGTAGCCAAAAACATTCAGTACTTC. Translating it yields CASSGGTVAKNIQYF.

The chain recombines TRBV4-3 with TRBJ2-7; possible D gene TRBD2, 6 bases. The CDR3 sequence is 14 residues long. Trimming removed 0 bases from V and 3 bases from J, with 9 bases in between. Germline values: CDR1 LGHNA, CDR2 YSLEER. CDR3 bases: TGCGCCAGCAGCCAAGATACGACTAGCTACGAGCAGTACTTC. Translation gives CASSQDTTSYEQYF.

The chain is built from TRBV5-4 and TRBJ1-1; D gene unclear. Trimming took 5 bases from V and 3 from J, leaving 11 bases between them. The germline CDR1 and CDR2 sequences are SGHNT and YYREEE (reference sequence). The CDR3 sequence is 13 residues long. The CDR3 reads CASRMDGYTEAFF. The CDR3 coding sequence is TGTGCCAGCAGGATGGACGGGTACACTGAAGCTTTCTTT.

The CDR3 nucleotides read TGTGCCAGTAGTATATGGCGAGGAGATAACACTGAAGCTTTCTTT. This sequence encodes CASSIWRGDNTEAFF. The chain joins TRBV19 to TRBJ1-1; D gene uncertain. CDR1 is LNHDA and CDR2 is SQIVND in the germline V gene (reference sequence). V lost 2 bases to trimming and J lost 2 bases, with 12 bases between them. The CDR3 is 15 amino acids.

The V gene is TRBV14, the J gene TRBJ2-2; tentatively, D is TRBD1 or TRBD2 (5 bases each). The V end lost 0 bases, the J end lost 6 bases, and 11 bases lay between the germline ends. This CDR3 is 15 amino acids long. From germline, CDR1 is SGHDN and CDR2 FVKESK. Written as DNA, the CDR3 is TGTGCCAGCAGCCAAGATTTCCCGGGGCCCGGGGAGCTGTTTTTT. It codes for CASSQDFPGPGELFF.